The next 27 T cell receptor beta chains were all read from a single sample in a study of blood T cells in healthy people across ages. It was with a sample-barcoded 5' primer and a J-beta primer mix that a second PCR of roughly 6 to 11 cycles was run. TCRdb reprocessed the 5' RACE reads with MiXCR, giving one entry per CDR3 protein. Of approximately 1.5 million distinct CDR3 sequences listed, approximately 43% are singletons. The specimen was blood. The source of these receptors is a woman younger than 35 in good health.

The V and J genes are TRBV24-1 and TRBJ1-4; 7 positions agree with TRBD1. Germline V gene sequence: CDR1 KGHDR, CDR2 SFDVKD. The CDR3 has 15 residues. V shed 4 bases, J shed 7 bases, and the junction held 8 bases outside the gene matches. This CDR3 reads CATSDSTGIGEKLFF. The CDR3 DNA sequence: TGTGCCACCAGTGACTCGACAGGGATCGGTGAAAAACTGTTTTTT.

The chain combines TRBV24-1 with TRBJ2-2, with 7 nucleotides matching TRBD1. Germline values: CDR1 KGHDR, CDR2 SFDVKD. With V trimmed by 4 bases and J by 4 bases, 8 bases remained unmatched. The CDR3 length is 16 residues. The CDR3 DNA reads TGTGCCACCAGTGACCGCAACAGGGGTGGCACCGGGGAGCTGTTTTTT. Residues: CATSDRNRGGTGELFF.

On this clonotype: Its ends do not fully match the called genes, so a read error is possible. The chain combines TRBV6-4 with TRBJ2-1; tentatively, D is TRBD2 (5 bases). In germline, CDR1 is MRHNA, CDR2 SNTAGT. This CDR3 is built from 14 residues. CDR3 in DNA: TGTACCAGCAGTGACTCGATACTAGGGAATGAGCAGTTCTTC. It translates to CTSSDSILGNEQFF.

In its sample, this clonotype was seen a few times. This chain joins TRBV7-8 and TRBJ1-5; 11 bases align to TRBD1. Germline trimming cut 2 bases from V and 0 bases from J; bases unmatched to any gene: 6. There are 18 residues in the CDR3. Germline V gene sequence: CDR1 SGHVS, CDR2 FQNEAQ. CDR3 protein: CASSLPGQGEYSNQPQHF. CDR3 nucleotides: TGTGCCAGCAGCTTACCGGGACAGGGGGAATATAGCAATCAGCCCCAGCATTTT.

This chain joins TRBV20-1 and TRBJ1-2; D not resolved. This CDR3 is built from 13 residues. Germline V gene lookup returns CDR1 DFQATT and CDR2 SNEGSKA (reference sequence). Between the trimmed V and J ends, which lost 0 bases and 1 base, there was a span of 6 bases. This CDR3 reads CSARDKVNYGYTF. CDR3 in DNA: TGCAGTGCTAGAGATAAGGTTAACTATGGCTACACCTTC.

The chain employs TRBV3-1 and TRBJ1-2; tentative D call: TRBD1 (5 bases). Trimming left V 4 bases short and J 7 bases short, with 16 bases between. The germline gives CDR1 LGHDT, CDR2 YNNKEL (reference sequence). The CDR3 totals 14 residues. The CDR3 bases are TGTGCCAGCAGCCCCAGTAGCGGGACCGGTGGCTACACCTTC. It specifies CASSPSSGTGGYTF.

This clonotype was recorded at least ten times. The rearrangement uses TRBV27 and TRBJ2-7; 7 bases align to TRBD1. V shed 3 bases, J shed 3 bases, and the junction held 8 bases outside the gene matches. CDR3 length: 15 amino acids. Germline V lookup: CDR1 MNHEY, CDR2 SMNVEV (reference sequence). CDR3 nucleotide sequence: TGTGCCAGCAGTTTGGACCCTACAGGGGACTACGAGCAGTACTTC. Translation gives CASSLDPTGDYEQYF.

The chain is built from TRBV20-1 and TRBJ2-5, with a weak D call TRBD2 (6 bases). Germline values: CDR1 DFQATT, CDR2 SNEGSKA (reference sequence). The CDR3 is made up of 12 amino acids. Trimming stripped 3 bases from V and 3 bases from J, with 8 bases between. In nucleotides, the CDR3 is TGCAGTGCTAGTGGGGGGAAAGAGACCCAGTACTTC. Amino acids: CSASGGKETQYF.

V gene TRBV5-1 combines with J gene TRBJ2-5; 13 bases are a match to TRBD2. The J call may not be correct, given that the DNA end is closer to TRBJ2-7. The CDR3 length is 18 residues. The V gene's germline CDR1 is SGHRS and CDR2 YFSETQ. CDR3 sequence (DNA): TGCGCCAGCAGCTCGTTTGGGACTAGCGGGACACTTCTCTACGAGCAGTACTTC. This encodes CASSSFGTSGTLLYEQYF.

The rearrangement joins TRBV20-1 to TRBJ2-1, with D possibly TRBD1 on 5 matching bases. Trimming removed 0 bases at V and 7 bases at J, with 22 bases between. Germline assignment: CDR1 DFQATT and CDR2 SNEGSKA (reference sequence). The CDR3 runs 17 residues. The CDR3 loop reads CSARDRRKQGGRNEQFF. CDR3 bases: TGCAGTGCTAGAGATAGAAGGAAGCAGGGTGGCCGTAATGAGCAGTTCTTC.

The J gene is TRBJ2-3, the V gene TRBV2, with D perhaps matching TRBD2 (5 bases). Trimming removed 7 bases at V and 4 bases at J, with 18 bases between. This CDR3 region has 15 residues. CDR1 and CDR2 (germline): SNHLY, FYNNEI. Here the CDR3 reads CASNRPVSRADTQYF. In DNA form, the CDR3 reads TGTGCCAGCAACAGACCCGTCTCGCGGGCAGATACGCAGTATTTT. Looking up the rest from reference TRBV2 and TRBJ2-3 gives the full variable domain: EPEVTQTPSHQVTQMGQEVILRCVPISNHLYFYWYRQILGQKVEFLVSFYNNEISEKSEIFDDQFSVERPDGSNFTLKIRSTKLEDSAMYFCASNRPVSRADTQYFGPGTRLTVL.

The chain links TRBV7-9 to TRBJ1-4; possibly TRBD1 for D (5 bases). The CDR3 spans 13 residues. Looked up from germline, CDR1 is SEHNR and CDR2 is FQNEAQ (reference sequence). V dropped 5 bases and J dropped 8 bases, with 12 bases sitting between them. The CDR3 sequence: CASSVDTAEKLFF. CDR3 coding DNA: TGTGCCAGCAGCGTGGACACAGCGGAAAAACTGTTTTTT.

Here the CDR3 reads CASSQHGIYNEQYF. As DNA, the CDR3 is TGTGCCAGCAGCCAACACGGAATCTACAATGAGCAGTACTTC. The V gene is TRBV3-1, the J gene TRBJ2-7; D not resolved. Germline V CDR1 and CDR2: LGHDT, YNNKEL (reference sequence). The CDR3 covers 14 residues. V was trimmed by 2 bases and J by 7 bases, leaving 15 bases between them.

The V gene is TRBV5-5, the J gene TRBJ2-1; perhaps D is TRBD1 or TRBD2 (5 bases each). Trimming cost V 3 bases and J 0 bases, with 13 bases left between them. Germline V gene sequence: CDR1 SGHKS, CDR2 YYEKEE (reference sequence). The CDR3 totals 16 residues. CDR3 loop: CASSSWDPSSYNEQFF. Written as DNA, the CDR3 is TGTGCCAGCAGCTCCTGGGACCCCAGCTCCTACAATGAGCAGTTCTTC.

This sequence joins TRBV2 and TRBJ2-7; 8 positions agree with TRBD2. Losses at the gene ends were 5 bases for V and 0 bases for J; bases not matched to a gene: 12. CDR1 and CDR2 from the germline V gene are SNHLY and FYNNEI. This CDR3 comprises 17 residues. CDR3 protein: CASSFNVPGTSSYEQYF. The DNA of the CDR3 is TGTGCCAGCAGTTTCAATGTCCCCGGGACTAGCTCCTACGAGCAGTACTTC.

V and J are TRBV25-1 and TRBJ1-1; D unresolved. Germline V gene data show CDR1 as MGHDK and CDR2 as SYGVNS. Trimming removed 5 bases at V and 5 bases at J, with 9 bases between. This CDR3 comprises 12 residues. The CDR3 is CASSFSSTEAFF. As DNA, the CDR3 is TGTGCCAGCAGTTTTTCCTCGACTGAAGCTTTCTTT.

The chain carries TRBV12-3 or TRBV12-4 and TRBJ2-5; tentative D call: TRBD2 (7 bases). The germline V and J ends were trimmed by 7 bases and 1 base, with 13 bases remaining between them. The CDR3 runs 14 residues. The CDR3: CASTSRGPQETQYF. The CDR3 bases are TGTGCCAGCACCTCGCGGGGGCCCCAAGAGACCCAGTACTTC.

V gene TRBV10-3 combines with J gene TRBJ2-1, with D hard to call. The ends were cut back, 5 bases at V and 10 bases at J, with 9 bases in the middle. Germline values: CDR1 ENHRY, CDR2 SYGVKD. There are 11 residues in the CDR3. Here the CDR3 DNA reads TGTGCCATCAGTTGGAAGTCCGAGCAGTTCTTC. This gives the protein CAISWKSEQFF.

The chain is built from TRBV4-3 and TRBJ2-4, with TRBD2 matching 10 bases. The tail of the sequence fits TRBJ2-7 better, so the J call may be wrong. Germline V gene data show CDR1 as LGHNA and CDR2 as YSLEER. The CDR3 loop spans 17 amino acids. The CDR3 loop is CASSQVWVSSGGYEQYF. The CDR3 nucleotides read TGCGCCAGCAGCCAAGTCTGGGTGTCTAGCGGGGGATACGAGCAGTACTTC.

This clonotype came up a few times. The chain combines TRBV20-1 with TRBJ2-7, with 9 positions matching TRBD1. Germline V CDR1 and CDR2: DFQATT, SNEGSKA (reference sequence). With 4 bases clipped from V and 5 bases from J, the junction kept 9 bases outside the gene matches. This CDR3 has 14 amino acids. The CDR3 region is CSANRQGGYNEQYF. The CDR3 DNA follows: TGCAGTGCTAACCGACAGGGGGGTTATAACGAGCAGTACTTC.

The CDR3 region has the DNA TGTGCCAGCAGTAAGTCCAGCGGGAGACACGAGCAGTACTTC. Translating it yields CASSKSSGRHEQYF. The gene calls are TRBV7-9 and TRBJ2-7; 8 bases agree with TRBD2. The CDR3 totals 14 residues. The junction had 9 bases not matched to a gene; V was cut back by 6 bases and J by 5 bases. Germline V gene data show CDR1 as SEHNR and CDR2 as FQNEAQ (reference sequence).

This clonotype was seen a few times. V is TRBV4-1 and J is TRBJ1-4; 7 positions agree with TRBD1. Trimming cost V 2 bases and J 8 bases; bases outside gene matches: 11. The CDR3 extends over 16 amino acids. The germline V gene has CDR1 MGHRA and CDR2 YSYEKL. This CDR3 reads CASSQPPQGDWEKLFF. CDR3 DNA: TGCGCCAGCAGCCAACCCCCCCAGGGGGATTGGGAAAAACTGTTTTTT.

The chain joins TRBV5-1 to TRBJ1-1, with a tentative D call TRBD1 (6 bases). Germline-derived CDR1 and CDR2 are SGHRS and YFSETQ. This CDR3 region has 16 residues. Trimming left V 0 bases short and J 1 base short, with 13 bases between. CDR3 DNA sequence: TGCGCCAGCAGCTTGGAGACAGGCGGGGGGAACACTGAAGCTTTCTTT. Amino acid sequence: CASSLETGGGNTEAFF.

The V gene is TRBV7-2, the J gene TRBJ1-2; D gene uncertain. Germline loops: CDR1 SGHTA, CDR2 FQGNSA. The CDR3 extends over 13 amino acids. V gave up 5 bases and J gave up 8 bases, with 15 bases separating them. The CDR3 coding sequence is TGTGCCAGCAGCCCAGACCGCCGGGAGGGCTACACCTTC. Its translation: CASSPDRREGYTF.

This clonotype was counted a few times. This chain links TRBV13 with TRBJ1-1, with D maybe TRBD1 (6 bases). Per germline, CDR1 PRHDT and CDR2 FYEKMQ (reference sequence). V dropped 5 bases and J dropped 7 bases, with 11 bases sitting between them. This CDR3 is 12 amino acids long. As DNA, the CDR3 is TGTGCCAGCAGCCAACCGACAGGTGAAGCTTTCTTT. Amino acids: CASSQPTGEAFF.

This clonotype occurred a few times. Here the CDR3 reads CASREMGAVPFF. Here the CDR3 DNA reads TGTGCCAGCAGGGAGATGGGAGCGGTCCCTTTCTTT. This chain links TRBV2 with TRBJ1-1, with no clear D. The CDR3 spans 12 residues. The germline V gene has CDR1 SNHLY and CDR2 FYNNEI. The V gene lost 6 bases and the J gene lost 12 bases, with 17 bases spanning the gap.

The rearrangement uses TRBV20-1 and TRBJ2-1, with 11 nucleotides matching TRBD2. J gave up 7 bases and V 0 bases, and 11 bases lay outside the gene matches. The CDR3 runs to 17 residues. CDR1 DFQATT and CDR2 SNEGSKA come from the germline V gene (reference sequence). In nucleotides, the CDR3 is TGCAGTGCTAGAGATCTTTCCCCTAGCGGGGGGACTAATGAGCAGTTCTTC. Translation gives CSARDLSPSGGTNEQFF.